The clone carrying this T cell receptor (beta chain) was recorded once. No antigen is known for it. Positive CCR7 selection of CD45RO-negative cells yielded the naive CD8 cells, and terminally differentiated effector memory CD45RA+ cells were excluded. The sample belongs to a study of shared clonotypes between healthy human individuals. Study conclusions and caveats: Memory subsets generally showed lower estimated richness than naive subsets.

This table comes from immunoSEQ multiplex PCR, and its TCRdb copy is limited to in-frame clones, with some not included. Among some 2,100,000 clones listed, about 93% were seen once. This receptor was identified in a man between 18 and 29 years old in good health. Some clones in this sample may be carry-over from other donors' samples. Sequenced material: naive CD8+ T cells from PBMCs.

The CDR3 nucleotides read TGCGCCAGCAGCCAAGTGGGACAGGGGGTGGACACTGAAGCTTTCTTT. It codes for CASSQVGQGVDTEAFF. V gene TRBV4-1 combines with J gene TRBJ1-1; 11 nucleotides align to TRBD1. V lost 1 base, J lost 3 bases, and 4 bases stayed unmatched. The germline gives CDR1 MGHRA, CDR2 YSYEKL. This CDR3 contains 16 residues.